The 3 T cell receptor beta chains below were found in one sample sequenced in a study of blood T cells in healthy people across ages. Primers used in a second PCR of about 7 to 11 cycles were a sample-barcoded 5' primer and a J-beta primer mix. TCRdb reanalysed the 5' RACE reads using MiXCR and keeps one entry per CDR3 protein. The sample holds around 800,000 distinct CDR3 sequences, roughly 26% seen once. This sample was also put to use in a study of T cells of mothers and their children.

The source material was blood. The receptors stem from a boy aged 5-17 years in good health.

The chain has TRBV9 and TRBJ2-1; D unresolved. V lost 4 bases to trimming and J lost 0 bases, with 8 bases between them. The CDR3 totals 14 residues. Germline CDR1 and CDR2: SGDLS and YYNGEE. The CDR3 nucleotides read TGTGCCAGCAGCCCCTGGAGCTCCTACAATGAGCAGTTCTTC. It encodes CASSPWSSYNEQFF.

V gene TRBV18 combines with J gene TRBJ2-5, with D perhaps TRBD2 (6 bases). From germline, CDR1 is KGHSH and CDR2 LQKENI. This CDR3 has 14 amino acids. The V gene lost 4 bases and the J gene lost 5 bases, with 14 bases spanning the gap. The CDR3 region has the DNA TGTGCCAGCTCACGCGGGACGGAGGGGGAGACCCAGTACTTC. This translates into CASSRGTEGETQYF.

On this clonotype: The junction does not match germline at one end; this may be a read error. The rearrangement uses TRBV12-3 or TRBV12-4 and TRBJ1-3; no clear D. This CDR3 is 13 amino acids long. CDR3 nucleotides: TGTGCCAGCAGTTTAGCGGGCGGGTACACCATATATTTC. It is translated as CASSLAGGYTIYF.